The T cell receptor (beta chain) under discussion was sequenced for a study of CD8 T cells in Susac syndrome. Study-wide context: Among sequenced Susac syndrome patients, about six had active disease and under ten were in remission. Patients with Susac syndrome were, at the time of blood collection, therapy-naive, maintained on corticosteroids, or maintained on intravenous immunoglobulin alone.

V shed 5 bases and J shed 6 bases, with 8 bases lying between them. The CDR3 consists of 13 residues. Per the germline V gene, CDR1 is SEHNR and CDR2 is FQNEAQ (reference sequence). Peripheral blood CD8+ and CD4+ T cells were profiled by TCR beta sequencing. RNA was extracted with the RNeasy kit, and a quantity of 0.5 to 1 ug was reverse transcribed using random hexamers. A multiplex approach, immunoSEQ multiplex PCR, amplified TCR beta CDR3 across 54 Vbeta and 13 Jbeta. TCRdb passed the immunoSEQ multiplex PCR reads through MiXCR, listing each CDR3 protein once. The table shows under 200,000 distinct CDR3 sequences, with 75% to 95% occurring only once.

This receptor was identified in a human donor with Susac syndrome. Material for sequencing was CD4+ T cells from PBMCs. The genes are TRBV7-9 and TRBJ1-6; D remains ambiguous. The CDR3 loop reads CASSQHSNSPLHF. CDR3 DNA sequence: TGTGCCAGCAGCCAACACAGTAATTCACCCCTCCACTTT. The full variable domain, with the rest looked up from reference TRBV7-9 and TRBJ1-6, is DTGVSQNPRHKITKRGQNVTFRCDPISEHNRLYWYRQTLGQGPEFLTYFQNEAQLEKSRLLSDRFSAERPKGSFSTLEIQRTEQGDSAMYLCASSQHSNSPLHFGNGTRLTVT.